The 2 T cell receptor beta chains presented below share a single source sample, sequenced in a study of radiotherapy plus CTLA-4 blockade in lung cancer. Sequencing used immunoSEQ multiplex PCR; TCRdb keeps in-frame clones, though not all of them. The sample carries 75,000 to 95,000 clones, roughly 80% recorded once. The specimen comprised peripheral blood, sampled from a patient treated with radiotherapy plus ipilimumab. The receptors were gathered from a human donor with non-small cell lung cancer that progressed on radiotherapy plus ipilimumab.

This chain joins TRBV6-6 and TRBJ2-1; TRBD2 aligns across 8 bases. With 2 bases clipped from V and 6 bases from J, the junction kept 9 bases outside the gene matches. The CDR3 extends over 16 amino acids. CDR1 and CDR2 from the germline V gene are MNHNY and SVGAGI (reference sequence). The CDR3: CASSYHAGRASNEQFF. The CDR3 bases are TGTGCCAGCAGTTACCATGCCGGGAGGGCCTCCAATGAGCAGTTCTTC.

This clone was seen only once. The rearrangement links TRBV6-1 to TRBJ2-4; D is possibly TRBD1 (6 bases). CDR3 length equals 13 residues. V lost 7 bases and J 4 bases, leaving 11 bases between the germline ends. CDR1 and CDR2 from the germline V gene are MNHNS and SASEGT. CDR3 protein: CASKTQGKNIQYF. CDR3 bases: TGTGCCAGCAAAACACAGGGTAAAAACATTCAGTACTTC.